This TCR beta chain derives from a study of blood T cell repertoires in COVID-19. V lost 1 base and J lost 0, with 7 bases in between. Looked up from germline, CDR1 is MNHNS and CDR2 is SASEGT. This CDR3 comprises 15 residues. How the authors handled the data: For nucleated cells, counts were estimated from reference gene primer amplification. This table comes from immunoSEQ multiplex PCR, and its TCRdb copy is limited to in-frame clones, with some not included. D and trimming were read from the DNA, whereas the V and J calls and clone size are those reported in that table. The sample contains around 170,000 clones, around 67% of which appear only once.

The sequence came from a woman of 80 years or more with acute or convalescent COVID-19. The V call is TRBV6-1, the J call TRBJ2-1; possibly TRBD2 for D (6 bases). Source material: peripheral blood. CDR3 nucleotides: TGTGCCAGCAGTGAAGACGGGAGCTCCTACAATGAGCAGTTCTTC. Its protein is CASSEDGSSYNEQFF.